Below, 21 T cell receptor beta chains from the same sample are listed, as sequenced in a study of control samples from healthy donors and cancer patients. TCRdb's table, derived via immunoSEQ multiplex PCR, lists solely in-frame clones and lacks some. Altogether around 120,000 clones are present, 75% to 90% being singletons, with the ten largest covering 1.1%. The specimen was PBMCs. These receptor sequences come from a woman in her forties or fifties with colorectal cancer.

The chain links TRBV9 to TRBJ2-1; the D is unclear. The CDR3 consists of 11 residues. Germline V CDR1 and CDR2: SGDLS, YYNGEE. V was trimmed by 3 bases and J by 9 bases, leaving 7 bases between them. The CDR3 spells CASSDPGEQFF. The CDR3 DNA follows: TGTGCCAGCAGCGACCCCGGTGAGCAGTTCTTC.

This clone appeared a single time. Written as DNA, the CDR3 is TGTGCCAGCAACTTACAATCGACAGGGGGGGAGACCCAGTACTTC. Translation gives CASNLQSTGGETQYF. The chain carries TRBV2 and TRBJ2-5; 9 bases are shared with TRBD1. The V gene's germline CDR1 is SNHLY and CDR2 FYNNEI. V lost 7 bases to trimming and J lost 5 bases; unmatched junction nucleotides: 11. The CDR3 extends over 15 amino acids. Complete variable domain (other parts from reference TRBV2 and TRBJ2-5): EPEVTQTPSHQVTQMGQEVILRCVPISNHLYFYWYRQILGQKVEFLVSFYNNEISEKSEIFDDQFSVERPDGSNFTLKIRSTKLEDSAMYFCASNLQSTGGETQYFGPGTRLLVL.

The genes are TRBV7-9 and TRBJ2-1, with 10 bases fitting TRBD2. This CDR3 region has 17 residues. Unmatched junction bases numbered 18, after V lost 8 bases and J lost 8 bases. Germline V gene data show CDR1 as SEHNR and CDR2 as FQNEAQ (reference sequence). CDR3 loop: CASASHPLAGQFDEQFF. CDR3 sequence (DNA): TGTGCCAGCGCTTCCCACCCACTAGCGGGGCAATTTGATGAGCAGTTCTTC.

V gene TRBV11-2 combines with J gene TRBJ2-1; weak D call: TRBD2 (5 bases). The length of the CDR3 is 15 residues. V shed 4 bases and J shed 0 bases, with 10 bases lying between them. The germline V gene has CDR1 SGHAT and CDR2 FQNNGV. The CDR3 nucleotides read TGTGCCAGCAGCTCAAGCGGTAGCTCCTACAATGAGCAGTTCTTC. Its translation: CASSSSGSSYNEQFF.

This chain uses TRBV27 with TRBJ2-7; D perhaps matches TRBD1 (5 bases). CDR1 and CDR2 from the germline V gene are MNHEY and SMNVEV (reference sequence). The ends were cut back, 0 bases at V and 3 bases at J, with 12 bases in the middle. CDR3 length equals 15 residues. The CDR3 nucleotides read TGTGCCAGCAGTTTATCGAAGGGGTATGGCTACGAGCAGTACTTC. Residues: CASSLSKGYGYEQYF.

V gene TRBV10-3 combines with J gene TRBJ2-1, with TRBD2 matching over 7 bases. V lost 0 bases, J lost 0 bases, and 5 bases stayed unmatched. The CDR3 sequence is 17 residues long. The germline V gene has CDR1 ENHRY and CDR2 SYGVKD. DNA for the CDR3: TGTGCCATCAGTGAGTCTATCTGGGGGGGCTCCTACAATGAGCAGTTCTTC. It codes for CAISESIWGGSYNEQFF.

The chain joins TRBV19 to TRBJ2-7; 7 bases agree with TRBD1. V lost 1 base and J lost 6; bases outside the gene matches: 3. The CDR3 totals 13 residues. The germline gives CDR1 LNHDA, CDR2 SQIVND (reference sequence). CDR3 protein: CASSIGQGSEQYF. The CDR3 coding sequence is TGTGCCAGTAGTATAGGACAGGGAAGCGAGCAGTACTTC.

This rearrangement joins TRBV5-6 to TRBJ2-3; 8 nucleotides match TRBD2. The length of the CDR3 is 16 residues. Trimming at V came to 4 bases and at J to 2 bases, leaving 9 bases not matched to a gene. Germline CDR1 and CDR2: SGHDT and YYEEEE. The CDR3 nucleotides read TGTGCCAGCAGCGTATCTAGGCGGGAGGCCACAGATACGCAGTATTTT. Protein: CASSVSRREATDTQYF.

The chain is built from TRBV9 and TRBJ2-7; 10 nucleotides line up with TRBD1. CDR3 length: 14 residues. With V trimmed by 3 bases and J by 7 bases, 7 bases remained unmatched. Germline V gene sequence: CDR1 SGDLS, CDR2 YYNGEE. CDR3 DNA: TGTGCCAGCAGCGAGCGGACAGGGGGGAGTGAGCAGTACTTC. It codes for CASSERTGGSEQYF.

A single count supports this clone. The DNA of the CDR3 is TGCGCCAGCAGCTTGGCCTGGCCCCGGGGCAGTTCCTCTGGAAACACCATATATTTT. It specifies CASSLAWPRGSSSGNTIYF. The chain joins TRBV5-1 to TRBJ1-3; D might be TRBD1 (5 bases). The germline gives CDR1 SGHRS, CDR2 YFSETQ. The CDR3 loop spans 19 amino acids. The V gene lost 0 bases and the J gene lost 0 bases, with 19 bases spanning the gap.

This sequence joins TRBV10-1 and TRBJ2-5; 8 bases map to TRBD2. Unmatched junction bases numbered 5, after V lost 6 bases and J lost 5 bases. Germline CDR1 and CDR2: WNHNN and SYGVQD (reference sequence). This CDR3 spans 13 amino acids. CDR3 in amino acids: CASSSGGAETQYF. The CDR3 coding sequence is TGCGCCAGCAGCTCGGGGGGGGCCGAGACCCAGTACTTC.

The chain uses TRBV19 and TRBJ1-1; possibly TRBD1 for D (5 bases). CDR3 length equals 13 residues. Germline values: CDR1 LNHDA, CDR2 SQIVND (reference sequence). Trimming left V 3 bases short and J 5 bases short, with 10 bases between. The CDR3 DNA reads as TGTGCCAGTAGTATGGGGGGTAGGACTGAAGCTTTCTTT. Its protein product is CASSMGGRTEAFF.

This clone was detected only once. This chain joins TRBV7-9 and TRBJ2-7; TRBD1 matches 7 bases. J gave up 6 bases and V 5 bases, and 4 bases lay outside the gene matches. The CDR3 sequence is 12 residues long. Germline V gene lookup returns CDR1 SEHNR and CDR2 FQNEAQ (reference sequence). The chain's CDR3 is CASSPDRVEQYF. The CDR3 nucleotides read TGTGCCAGCAGCCCAGACAGGGTCGAGCAGTACTTC. The whole variable domain, remainder taken from reference TRBV7-9 and TRBJ2-7, is DTGVSQNPRHKITKRGQNVTFRCDPISEHNRLYWYRQTLGQGPEFLTYFQNEAQLEKSRLLSDRFSAERPKGSFSTLEIQRTEQGDSAMYLCASSPDRVEQYFGPGTRLTVT.

This clone showed up just a few times. This chain links TRBV18 with TRBJ1-1; tentatively, D is TRBD1 (5 bases). Trimming left V 3 bases short and J 0 bases short, with 17 bases between. The CDR3 is made up of 17 amino acids. Germline V gene data show CDR1 as KGHSH and CDR2 as LQKENI. The CDR3 coding sequence is TGTGCCAGCTCACCCGATCAACAGGTGTCCATGAACACTGAAGCTTTCTTT. It translates to CASSPDQQVSMNTEAFF.

This clone was seen a few times. V and J are TRBV3-1 (or the pseudogene TRBV3-2) and TRBJ1-1; D is undetermined. Germline CDR1 LGHDT, CDR2 YNNKEL (reference sequence). The CDR3 extends over 12 amino acids. V was trimmed by 2 bases and J by 10 bases, leaving 11 bases between them. The CDR3 DNA reads TGTGCCAGCAGCCAAAGCAAGGCTGTAGCTTTCTTT. It specifies CASSQSKAVAFF.

This chain links TRBV2 with TRBJ1-4, with D tentatively TRBD1 (6 bases). This CDR3 has 14 amino acids. Deletions cut 9 bases from V and 8 bases from J, with 19 bases between. From germline, CDR1 is SNHLY and CDR2 FYNNEI. The CDR3 region is CASGDDRWGEKLFF. CDR3 DNA sequence: TGTGCCAGTGGGGATGACAGGTGGGGCGAAAAACTGTTTTTT.

The chain is built from TRBV5-1 and TRBJ2-5, with 10 bases identical to TRBD2. J gave up 2 bases and V 0 bases, and 10 bases lay outside the gene matches. Germline loops: CDR1 SGHRS, CDR2 YFSETQ. CDR3 length: 18 amino acids. CDR3 region: CASSLGLSGGDGQETQYF. In nucleotides, the CDR3 is TGCGCCAGCAGCTTGGGACTAAGCGGGGGGGACGGGCAAGAGACCCAGTACTTC.

This chain links TRBV12-5 with TRBJ2-7; 11 bases agree with TRBD1. The CDR3 is 16 amino acids. V gave up 0 bases and J gave up 3 bases; unmatched junction bases: 4. CDR1 is LGHNT, CDR2 FRNRAP, per germline. DNA of the CDR3: TGTGCTAGTGGTTTGGTACTAGGGACAGGGGGCTACGAGCAGTACTTC. This translates into CASGLVLGTGGYEQYF.

This chain connects TRBV4-2 to TRBJ1-5, with unresolved D. Trimming removed 0 bases at V and 9 bases at J, with 9 bases between. CDR3 size: 13 residues. Germline V CDR1 and CDR2: LGHNA, YNFKEQ. The CDR3: CASSQDGFGPQHF. CDR3 nucleotide sequence: TGTGCCAGCAGCCAAGATGGGTTTGGGCCCCAGCATTTT.

V and J are TRBV7-2 and TRBJ2-2; TRBD2 is a possible D gene (6 bases). V was trimmed by 0 bases and J by 1 base, leaving 12 bases between them. Germline CDR1 SGHTA, CDR2 FQGNSA. This CDR3 contains 17 residues. The DNA of the CDR3 is TGTGCCAGCAGCTTAGCCTGGGGACTCAGGAACACCGGGGAGCTGTTTTTT. It yields the protein CASSLAWGLRNTGELFF.

The rearrangement joins TRBV5-1 to TRBJ1-2, with no clear D. The CDR3 has 14 residues. Looked up from germline, CDR1 is SGHRS and CDR2 is YFSETQ. V lost 0 bases and J 3 bases, leaving 9 bases between the germline ends. CDR3 coding DNA: TGCGCCAGCAGCTTGGGTGGAGAGGACTATGGCTACACCTTC. Its protein is CASSLGGEDYGYTF.